A selection of T cell receptor beta chains follows, all from one sample in a study of cytomegalovirus exposure and HLA in healthy donors. The protocol was immunoSEQ multiplex PCR, while the TCRdb copy is restricted to in-frame clones and leaves out a portion. Among about 130,000 clones listed, roughly three quarters were seen once. The sequencing sample was made of PBMCs. All receptors come from a woman in her thirties or forties in good health and CMV-seronegative. Each CDR3 is given with its conserved first and last residue. The D gene is left open where the match is weak. Clone size appears in some rows only: once, few, many, or a class for an expanded clone.

D | J | size | V | DNA | CDR3
- | TRBJ1-1 | once | TRBV9 | TGTGCCAGCAGCGTAGGGCCCTCGAACACTGAAGCTTTCTTT | CASSVGPSNTEAFF
- | TRBJ2-3 | - | TRBV10-2 | TGCGCCAGCGTCGCCCAGCGGAGGGCGGGCACAGATACGCAGTATTTT | CASVAQRRAGTDTQYF
TRBD1 | TRBJ1-1 | - | TRBV18 | TGTGCCAGCTCACCCCCGACAGGGGGAGATTTAATGAACACTGAAGCTTTCTTT | CASSPPTGGDLMNTEAFF
TRBD2 | TRBJ2-7 | - | TRBV4-1 | TGCGCCAGCAGCCCGGTAGCGGGAGGGCTAATTGCCTACGAGCAGTACTTC | CASSPVAGGLIAYEQYF
- | TRBJ2-1 | - | TRBV6-6 | TGTGCCAGCAGTCCCCGACAGGGAGGCCACAATGAGCAGTTCTTC | CASSPRQGGHNEQFF
- | TRBJ2-1 | few | TRBV6-6 | TGTGCCAGCAGTTATCAGGTTCGCTCCTACAATGAGCAGTTCTTC | CASSYQVRSYNEQFF
TRBD2 | TRBJ2-5 | few | TRBV7-2 | TGTGCCAGCAGCCCGCGACTAGCGGGAGCTGAGACCCAGTACTTC | CASSPRLAGAETQYF
- | TRBJ2-7 | - | TRBV28 | TGTGCCAGCAGTGATGAGGAAATAGAGCAGTACTTC | CASSDEEIEQYF
- | TRBJ2-2 | medium-sized | TRBV27 | TGTGCCAGCAGTTTGGGGGCGGGCACCGGGGAGCTGTTTTTT | CASSLGAGTGELFF
TRBD1 | TRBJ1-2 | - | TRBV10-2 | TGCGCCAGCAGCGGGACAGGGGAAGCAGGCTACACCTTC | CASSGTGEAGYTF
TRBD2 | TRBJ2-1 | - | TRBV19 | TGTGCCAGTAGCCCCTTAGCGGGAGGTTCCTACAATGAGCAGTTCTTC | CASSPLAGGSYNEQFF
- | TRBJ1-2 | - | TRBV28 | TGTGCCAGCAGTCCGGGGACACACGATGGCTACACCTTC | CASSPGTHDGYTF
- | TRBJ2-7 | - | TRBV5-1 | TGCGCCAGCAGCCCGGAGGGGGCCTCACCGTACTTC | CASSPEGASPYF
- | TRBJ1-5 | - | TRBV29-1 | TGCAGCGTGGCACAGGGTCTCGATCAGCCCCAGCATTTT | CSVAQGLDQPQHF
- | TRBJ1-5 | - | TRBV15 | TGTGCCACCAGCAGAGATCTAGGGGGGGAAGTGGTTCAGCCCCAGCATTTT | CATSRDLGGEVVQPQHF
- | TRBJ2-4 | - | TRBV6-5 | TGTGCCAGCAGTGGGGGCCCCCCAGCCAAAAACAGTCAGTACTTC | CASSGGPPAKNSQYF
- | TRBJ1-5 | - | TRBV12-2 | TGTGCAAGTCGCCCTCCTATCGGGCAGGGAGGAGGTCAGCCCCAGCATTTT | CASRPPIGQGGGQPQHF
TRBD1 | TRBJ2-4 | - | TRBV13 | TGTGCCAGCAGCACGGGACAGTCCATTCAGTACTTC | CASSTGQSIQYF
TRBD1 | TRBJ1-2 | - | TRBV7-9 | TGTTCCAGCAGCTTACTTGCATCAACTGACAGGGGGTCCGGCTACACCTTC | CSSSLLASTDRGSGYTF
- | TRBJ1-1 | - | TRBV25-1 | TGTGCCAGCAGTGCCCTTTTCTCTCCAGGGCCGACTGAAGCTTTCTTT | CASSALFSPGPTEAFF
TRBD1 | TRBJ2-7 | - | TRBV28 | TGTGCCAGCAGTTTAGGGACAGGGGGCTACGAGCAGTACTTC | CASSLGTGGYEQYF
TRBD1 | TRBJ1-2 | - | TRBV29-1 | TGCAGCGCCCAGGACAGGGCTGAGTACTATGGCTACACCTTC | CSAQDRAEYYGYTF
- | TRBJ2-1 | - | TRBV18 | TGTGCCAGCTCACTCCGGACAGCTAGCTCCTACAATGAGCAGTTCTTC | CASSLRTASSYNEQFF
- | TRBJ1-6 | - | TRBV9 | TGTGCCAGCAGCGCTCGGACAGAATCACCCCTCCACTTT | CASSARTESPLHF
- | TRBJ2-7 | - | TRBV6-1 | TGTGCCAGCAGTGCGGGACACCTTACTTCCTACGAGCAGTACTTC | CASSAGHLTSYEQYF
TRBD2 | TRBJ2-3 | - | TRBV6-4 | TGTGCCAGCAGTGAAATAGCGGGAGGGCCGACAGATACGCAGTATTTT | CASSEIAGGPTDTQYF
TRBD2 | TRBJ2-5 | - | TRBV5-4 | TGTGCCAGCAGCTTGTTAGCGGGGGGGCCAGGGGAGACCCAGTACTTC | CASSLLAGGPGETQYF
- | TRBJ2-5 | - | TRBV30 | TGTGCCTGGGATTCGGGGTCTGGAGAGACCCAGTACTTC | CAWDSGSGETQYF
TRBD1 | TRBJ1-1 | - | TRBV28 | TGTGCCAGCAGTTTCCGCGGACAGGGGCGCGCTGAAGCTTTCTTT | CASSFRGQGRAEAFF
- | TRBJ1-5 | - | TRBV21-1 | TGTGCCAGCTCCAGTCCGGGCCAACCTGGGGCCAGCAATCAGCCCCAGCATTTT | CASSSPGQPGASNQPQHF
TRBD2 | TRBJ2-2 | once | TRBV27 | TGTGCCAGCAGAGGCCGAAGAGCGGGAGCTACCGGGGAGCTGTTTTTT | CASRGRRAGATGELFF
- | TRBJ1-4 | once | TRBV10-1 | TGCGCCAGCAGTGACCCGAAGGCAGGTCGACTGTTTTTT | CASSDPKAGRLFF
- | TRBJ1-1 | few | TRBV5-1 | TGCGCCAGCAGCTTGGCCAGTCGGGGGAGATGGACCACTGAAGCTTTCTTT | CASSLASRGRWTTEAFF
- | TRBJ2-3 | - | TRBV7-2 | TGTGCCAGCAGGGCAGGGGTGGATACGCAGTATTTT | CASRAGVDTQYF
TRBD1 | TRBJ1-6 | - | TRBV9 | TGTGCCAGCAGCGTCCGGGACAGAAATTCACCCCTCCACTTT | CASSVRDRNSPLHF
- | TRBJ2-7 | - | TRBV30 | TGTGCCTGGAGGCGATATTCCTACGAGCAGTACTTC | CAWRRYSYEQYF
TRBD2 | TRBJ2-5 | once | TRBV7-2 | TGTGCCAGCAGGATGGCCGCGGGGGGGCTAGAGACCCAGTACTTC | CASRMAAGGLETQYF
TRBD1 | TRBJ2-5 | - | TRBV9 | TGTGCCAGCAGCGTAGAGGATGGGTCTGTGGGACAGGGGAAGATGGAGACCCAGTACTTC | CASSVEDGSVGQGKMETQYF
TRBD1 | TRBJ2-2 | - | TRBV28 | TGTGCCAGCAGTTTTATCCCCGACAGGGGGAAGAACACCGGGGAGCTGTTTTTT | CASSFIPDRGKNTGELFF
TRBD1 | TRBJ1-2 | - | TRBV19 | TGTGCCAGTCTTCCGGGACAGGGGTACGGCTATGGCTACACCTTC | CASLPGQGYGYGYTF
TRBD1 | TRBJ1-5 | - | TRBV19 | TGTGCCAGTAAGGAGGGACAGGGGAATCAGCCCCAGCATTTT | CASKEGQGNQPQHF
TRBD2 | TRBJ2-3 | once | TRBV30 | TGTGCCTGGGGGCGGGAGATCTCTACGCAGTATTTT | CAWGREISTQYF
TRBD1 | TRBJ2-1 | few | TRBV7-8 | TGTGCCAGCAGCTCCGGACAGGGGGACGATGAGCAGTTCTTC | CASSSGQGDDEQFF
- | TRBJ2-5 | - | TRBV18 | TGTGCCAGCTCACTGGGGCAGGGCTACCAAGAGACCCAGTACTTC | CASSLGQGYQETQYF
TRBD2 | TRBJ2-1 | - | TRBV7-9 | TGTGCCAGCAGCTTAGCGGGGGGGAGGGGGCAGTTCTTC | CASSLAGGRGQFF
TRBD2 | TRBJ2-1 | - | TRBV10-2 | TGCGCCAGCAGCCTCGGGACTAGCGGGGTCAATGAGCAGTTCTTC | CASSLGTSGVNEQFF
TRBD1 | TRBJ2-5 | - | TRBV30 | TGTGCCTATTCCGGGACAGGGGGCCAAAAGACCCAGTACTTC | CAYSGTGGQKTQYF
- | TRBJ2-3 | - | TRBV27 | TGTGCCAGCAGTACAGCTCAGAGCTATACGCAGTATTTT | CASSTAQSYTQYF
TRBD1 | TRBJ1-5 | - | TRBV30 | TGTGCCTGGAGTCTCAGGGGGCTTCAGCCCCAGCATTTT | CAWSLRGLQPQHF
- | TRBJ2-5 | - | TRBV6-1 | TGTGCCAGCAAATTTTTAGCGCCCCAAGAGACCCAGTACTTC | CASKFLAPQETQYF
- | TRBJ2-5 | - | TRBV6-5 | TGTGCCAGCAGTTCCAATCAAGAGACCCAGTACTTC | CASSSNQETQYF
- | TRBJ2-1 | few | TRBV5-1 | TGCGCCAGCAGCTTGGGACGGCCCAGCGACAATGAGCAGTTCTTC | CASSLGRPSDNEQFF
- | TRBJ1-2 | - | TRBV6-4 | TGTGCCAGCAGTGACTCCGGGGAGAACGGTGGCTACACCTTC | CASSDSGENGGYTF
TRBD2 | TRBJ2-3 | - | TRBV2 | TGTGCCAGCAAGGCGGGGGTATCCACAGATACGCAGTATTTT | CASKAGVSTDTQYF
- | TRBJ1-1 | - | TRBV19 | TGTGCCAGTAGTATTGGTAGAGTCCCGAACACTGAAGCTTTCTTT | CASSIGRVPNTEAFF
TRBD2 | TRBJ2-1 | few | TRBV2 | TGTGCCAGCAGGGTCACTAGCGGAGAGAAGAATGAGCAGTTCTTC | CASRVTSGEKNEQFF
- | TRBJ2-5 | - | TRBV28 | TGTGCCAGCAGGACGGCGGGGGGAGGGGGCTATACTCCGTACTTC | CASRTAGGGGYTPYF
TRBD2 | TRBJ2-1 | - | TRBV4-2 | TGTGCCAGCAGCCAAGATTCGGTAGCGGGGTATTACAATGAGCAGTTCTTC | CASSQDSVAGYYNEQFF
- | TRBJ1-1 | - | TRBV10-3 | TGTGCCATCAGTTTGCAGGTGGACACTGAAGCTTTCTTT | CAISLQVDTEAFF
- | TRBJ2-7 | - | TRBV11-2 | TGTGCCAGCAGCTTAGAGAATCGGGGCTACGAGCAGTACTTC | CASSLENRGYEQYF